These 17 T cell receptor beta chains came from one sample sequenced in a study of tumor and adjacent non-tumor tissue in lung cancer. Three rounds of nested PCR, following a modified ARM-PCR protocol, produced the TCRbeta library. TCRdb independently ran MiXCR on the multiplex PCR reads; one entry per CDR3 protein. The data show almost 75,000 distinct CDR3 sequences, around 70% seen once. RNA was extracted from bulk tissue without any cell sorting. Distant lung tissue was collected more than 3 cm away from the tumor edge. The sequencing sample was made of distant non-tumor lung tissue. The receptors here all came from a woman in her fifties or sixties with non-small cell lung cancer.

As for this clonotype: Germline is not matched at one junction end, which may reflect a read error. The chain links TRBV6-5 to TRBJ2-1; D perhaps matches TRBD2 (6 bases). This CDR3 spans 17 amino acids. Germline V gene lookup returns CDR1 MNHEY and CDR2 SVGAGI. The DNA for the CDR3 is TGTGCCAGCAGTTACCTCCCTAGTGGGAGGATTTACAATGAGCAGCTCTTC. Translation: CASSYLPSGRIYNEQLF.

Notes on this clonotype: The junction and the germline gene differ at one end; a read error may be behind it. V gene TRBV11-2 combines with J gene TRBJ2-1; no clear D gene. The CDR3 extends over 11 amino acids. CDR1 is SGHAT and CDR2 is FQNNGV in the germline V gene. CDR3 in amino acids: CGSSLINEQSF. CDR3 sequence (DNA): TGTGGCAGCAGCCTAATCAATGAGCAGTCCTTC.

Comment on this clonotype: This may be a read error, as it is one base from a much larger clone. The J gene is TRBJ2-7, the V gene TRBV28; no reliable D call. The CDR3 extends over 12 amino acids. Per germline, CDR1 MDHEN and CDR2 SYDVKM. CDR3 loop: CTSTRGVYEQYF. CDR3 DNA: TGTACCAGCACCCGTGGTGTGTACGAGCAGTACTTC.

This clonotype was counted a single time. A junction end diverges from the germline sequence, so it may reflect a read error. V is TRBV11-2 and J is TRBJ2-7; 7 bases match TRBD2. Germline V gives CDR1 SGHAT, CDR2 FQNNGV. The CDR3 is made up of 13 amino acids. The CDR3 here is CASGLEVGGGGYF. The CDR3 DNA reads as TGTGCCAGCGGCTTAGAGGTGGGAGGCGGGGGGTACTTC.

Concerning this clonotype itself: A read error is likely, as this CDR3 ends without the conserved phenylalanine or tryptophan. The V call is TRBV29-1, the J call TRBJ1-3; D uncertain. This CDR3 is 13 amino acids long. CDR1 is SQVTM and CDR2 is ANQGSEA in the germline V gene. CDR3 sequence reads: CSLWTDSGNTIYL. The DNA of the CDR3 is TGCAGCCTCTGGACTGACTCTGGTAACACCATATATCTT.

This clonotype was detected ten times or more. The chain recombines TRBV6-5 with TRBJ1-5, with D uncertain. CDR3 length: 13 residues. Germline lookup yields CDR1 MNHEY and CDR2 SVGAGI. The V gene lost 6 bases and the J gene lost 0 bases, with 6 bases spanning the gap. DNA of the CDR3: TGTGCCAGCAGCCAAAATAGCAATCAGCCCCAGCATTTT. The encoded protein is CASSQNSNQPQHF.

This clonotype occurred many times. The chain uses TRBV20-1 and TRBJ2-7; 12 bases are a match to TRBD2. CDR1 is DFQATT, CDR2 SNEGSKA, per germline (reference sequence). Trimming cost V 6 bases and J 5 bases; bases outside gene matches: 17. The CDR3 has 17 residues. The CDR3, as DNA: TGCAGTGCGGTCGGACTAGCGGGAACCCCCGGCGGCCACGAGCAGTACTTC. It translates to CSAVGLAGTPGGHEQYF.

Turning to this clonotype: Given a much more abundant clone one base away, this may be a read error. The rearrangement uses TRBV12-3 or TRBV12-4 and TRBJ2-2, with D uncertain. There are 15 residues in the CDR3. Between the trimmed V and J ends, which lost 7 bases and 4 bases, there was a span of 16 bases. The CDR3 loop reads CASTITRRVTGELFF. In nucleotides, the CDR3 is TGTGCCAGCACCATTACTCGACGGGTCACCGGGGAGCTGTTTTTT.

This clonotype was counted once. The V call is TRBV4-1, the J call TRBJ2-3; TRBD2 matches at 7 bases. The J segment lost 5 bases and the V segment lost 0 bases, leaving 8 bases of the junction unmatched. The V gene's germline CDR1 is MGHRA and CDR2 YSYEKL. CDR3 size: 16 residues. CDR3 bases: TGCGCCAGCAGCCAAGATGGCGGGGGATACATAGATACGCAGTATTTT. Translation gives CASSQDGGGYIDTQYF.

At least ten counts were recorded for this clonotype. The V and J genes are TRBV12-3 or TRBV12-4 and TRBJ2-6; a weak D match, TRBD1 (5 bases). The CDR3 has 14 residues. The V end lost 8 bases, the J end lost 1 base, and 9 bases lay between the germline ends. The DNA of the CDR3 is TGTGCCAGCGGTAGGGGATCTGGGGCCAACGTCCTGACTTTC. Amino acids: CASGRGSGANVLTF.

About this clonotype itself: In this CDR3 the conserved last residue, phenylalanine or tryptophan, is missing, so a read error is likely. This chain connects TRBV20-1 to TRBJ1-5, with D unclear. Trimming took off 4 bases at V and 9 bases at J, with 16 bases between the two ends. The CDR3 runs to 13 residues. CDR1 and CDR2 (germline): DFQATT, SNEGSKA (reference sequence). In nucleotides, the CDR3 is TGCAGTGCTATCGCTGGTGGTGATCTGCCCCAGCATTAT. Protein sequence: CSAIAGGDLPQHY.

Note on this clonotype: A junction end diverges from the germline sequence, so it may reflect a read error. The rearrangement uses TRBV12-3 or TRBV12-4 and TRBJ1-3, with D maybe TRBD1 (5 bases). The CDR3 runs 14 residues. The CDR3 region is CASSLTGYFSTTYF. The CDR3 nucleotides are TGTGCCAGCAGCCTCACAGGTTATTTTAGCACCACATATTTT.

This clonotype appeared a single time. The genes are TRBV11-2 and TRBJ2-1, with no clear D. CDR1 SGHAT and CDR2 FQNNGV come from the germline V gene. This CDR3 comprises 12 residues. In nucleotides, the CDR3 is TGTACCGGCAGTCCCTCCGGATATGAGCAGTTCTTC. Its translation: CTGSPSGYEQFF.

With respect to this clonotype: An end of the junction does not agree with germline; a read error may underlie this. The chain recombines TRBV11-3 with TRBJ2-3; a weak D match, TRBD1 (5 bases). This CDR3 spans 13 amino acids. The germline gives CDR1 SGHNT, CDR2 YENEEA. This CDR3 is CASGTRDTDTRYF. CDR3 bases: TGTGCCAGCGGCACCAGGGATACAGATACGCGGTATTTT. Together with reference TRBV11-3 and TRBJ2-3, the CDR3 gives the full variable domain: EAGVVQSPRYKIIEKKQPVAFWCNPISGHNTLYWYLQNLGQGPELLIRYENEEAVDDSQLPKDRFSAERLKGVDSTLKIQPAELGDSAVYLCASGTRDTDTRYFGPGTRLTVL.

This clonotype was recorded once. The rearrangement joins TRBV24-1 to TRBJ2-1, with D perhaps TRBD2 (5 bases). This CDR3 region has 13 residues. V shed 9 bases and J shed 8 bases, with 16 bases lying between them. In germline, CDR1 is KGHDR, CDR2 SFDVKD. The CDR3 region has the DNA TGTGCCACCCAACAGCGGAATAACGATGAGCAGTTCTTC. Residues: CATQQRNNDEQFF.

Regarding this clonotype: At one end, the junction sequence differs from germline, possibly due to a read error. The CDR3 spells CSATGTSGVKYF. As DNA, the CDR3 is TGTAGTGCTACCGGGACTAGCGGGGTGAAGTACTTC. The chain recombines TRBV20-1 with TRBJ2-7, with TRBD2 identical over 13 bases. The CDR3 has 12 amino acids. CDR1 and CDR2 (germline): DFQATT, SNEGSKA (reference sequence).

Regarding this clonotype: A read error may account for a junction end that differs from germline. This rearrangement joins TRBV10-2 to TRBJ1-6; D uncertain. CDR3 length: 14 residues. Germline V CDR1 and CDR2: WSHSY, SAAADI. The CDR3 reads CTSSESDCNSPLHF. CDR3 DNA sequence: TGCACCAGCAGTGAGTCGGACTGCAATTCACCCCTCCACTTT.